These T cell receptor beta chains were read from a single sample in a study of blood T cell repertoires in COVID-19. Only in-frame clones appear in the TCRdb table, and some are missing; sequencing was by immunoSEQ multiplex PCR. The table has about 94,000 clones, roughly 84% seen once. Sequenced: peripheral blood. The receptors come from a man aged 55 to 70 with acute or convalescent COVID-19. CDR3s include the opening cysteine and the closing phenylalanine or tryptophan. D genes are given only for firm matches. Size is stated for part of the rows, as once, few or many counts, or as a class when the clone is expanded.

v_gene: TRBV28
j_gene: TRBJ1-6
d_gene: -
abundance: -
CDR3aa: CASSFTRRGNSPLHF
CDR3nt: TGTGCCAGCAGTTTCACCCGCCGCGGGAATTCACCCCTCCACTTT

v_gene: TRBV19
j_gene: TRBJ1-1
d_gene: TRBD1
abundance: -
CDR3aa: CASSRGQGAEAFF
CDR3nt: TGTGCCAGTAGTAGGGGACAGGGGGCTGAAGCTTTCTTT

v_gene: TRBV5-4
j_gene: TRBJ2-7
d_gene: -
abundance: -
CDR3aa: CASSIDGGLHEQYF
CDR3nt: TGTGCCAGCAGCATCGATGGGGGGTTACACGAGCAGTACTTC

v_gene: TRBV6-5
j_gene: TRBJ1-2
d_gene: TRBD1
abundance: -
CDR3aa: CASTKTWDSQYGYTF
CDR3nt: TGTGCCAGCACCAAAACCTGGGACAGCCAATATGGCTACACCTTC

v_gene: TRBV3-1/TRBV3-2
j_gene: TRBJ1-2
d_gene: -
abundance: once
CDR3aa: CASSQGGNTQGNDGYTF
CDR3nt: TGTGCCAGCAGCCAAGGTGGCAATACGCAGGGGAACGATGGCTACACCTTC

v_gene: TRBV4-1
j_gene: TRBJ1-3
d_gene: TRBD1
abundance: -
CDR3aa: CASSRTGTGTGNTIYF
CDR3nt: TGCGCCAGCAGCCGAACCGGGACAGGGACTGGAAACACCATATATTTT

v_gene: TRBV3-1/TRBV3-2
j_gene: TRBJ2-7
d_gene: TRBD2
abundance: few
CDR3aa: CASSQAGGRDEQYF
CDR3nt: TGTGCCAGCAGCCAAGCTGGAGGGAGGGACGAGCAGTACTTC

v_gene: TRBV5-1
j_gene: TRBJ2-7
d_gene: TRBD1
abundance: -
CDR3aa: CASSYGTGREQYF
CDR3nt: TGCGCCAGCAGCTACGGGACAGGGCGCGAGCAGTACTTC

v_gene: TRBV5-8
j_gene: TRBJ1-5
d_gene: TRBD1
abundance: -
CDR3aa: CASSLAYRDRGVQPQHF
CDR3nt: TGTGCCAGCAGCTTGGCCTACCGGGACAGGGGGGTACAGCCCCAGCATTTT

v_gene: TRBV7-9
j_gene: TRBJ1-5
d_gene: TRBD1
abundance: -
CDR3aa: CASSLGTYRGLGNQPQHF
CDR3nt: TGTGCCAGCAGCTTAGGAACCTACAGGGGGCTAGGCAATCAGCCCCAGCATTTT

v_gene: TRBV2
j_gene: TRBJ1-6
d_gene: -
abundance: -
CDR3aa: CASTSLGGNSYNSPLHF
CDR3nt: TGTGCCAGCACCTCACTAGGGGGAAATTCCTATAATTCACCCCTCCACTTT

v_gene: TRBV5-1
j_gene: TRBJ2-4
d_gene: -
abundance: -
CDR3aa: CASSLAEVSKNIQYF
CDR3nt: TGCGCCAGCAGCTTAGCCGAGGTTTCCAAAAACATTCAGTACTTC

v_gene: TRBV6-6
j_gene: TRBJ2-5
d_gene: -
abundance: -
CDR3aa: CASSDGTLETQYF
CDR3nt: TGTGCCAGCAGTGATGGGACACTAGAGACCCAGTACTTC

v_gene: TRBV7-3
j_gene: TRBJ2-1
d_gene: -
abundance: -
CDR3aa: CASSRPGLDNEQFF
CDR3nt: TGTGCCAGCAGCCGTCCGGGACTTGACAATGAGCAGTTCTTC

v_gene: TRBV18
j_gene: TRBJ2-3
d_gene: -
abundance: once
CDR3aa: CASSPSGFGVDTQYF
CDR3nt: TGTGCCAGCTCACCATCAGGGTTCGGAGTAGATACGCAGTATTTT

v_gene: TRBV7-9
j_gene: TRBJ1-1
d_gene: TRBD1
abundance: -
CDR3aa: CASIPGQEGTEAFF
CDR3nt: TGTGCCAGCATCCCGGGACAGGAGGGCACTGAAGCTTTCTTT

v_gene: TRBV28
j_gene: TRBJ1-1
d_gene: -
abundance: -
CDR3aa: CASSGQMNTEAFF
CDR3nt: TGTGCCAGCAGTGGACAGATGAACACTGAAGCTTTCTTT

v_gene: TRBV4-3
j_gene: TRBJ2-3
d_gene: -
abundance: -
CDR3aa: CASSQAVTDTQYF
CDR3nt: TGCGCCAGCAGCCAAGCGGTGACAGATACGCAGTATTTT

v_gene: TRBV3-1/TRBV3-2
j_gene: TRBJ1-1
d_gene: -
abundance: -
CDR3aa: CASSSSTAPGKVAFF
CDR3nt: TGTGCCAGCAGCTCATCGACGGCCCCGGGGAAAGTAGCTTTCTTT

v_gene: TRBV10-2
j_gene: TRBJ1-1
d_gene: TRBD1
abundance: -
CDR3aa: CASSERDRGRIEAFF
CDR3nt: TGCGCCAGCAGTGAGCGGGACAGGGGGCGGATTGAAGCTTTCTTT

v_gene: TRBV6-1
j_gene: TRBJ1-3
d_gene: -
abundance: -
CDR3aa: CASSESRTSGNTIYF
CDR3nt: TGTGCCAGCAGTGAAAGTAGGACATCCGGAAACACCATATATTTT

v_gene: TRBV6-6
j_gene: TRBJ1-2
d_gene: -
abundance: -
CDR3aa: CASSYPSRGVWDGYTF
CDR3nt: TGTGCCAGCAGTTACCCGAGCCGGGGGGTCTGGGACGGCTACACCTTC

v_gene: TRBV7-8
j_gene: TRBJ1-2
d_gene: -
abundance: -
CDR3aa: CASSLVGAPVVDYGYTF
CDR3nt: TGTGCCAGCAGCTTAGTGGGGGCGCCGGTAGTGGACTATGGCTACACCTTC

v_gene: TRBV6-5
j_gene: TRBJ1-4
d_gene: -
abundance: once
CDR3aa: CASSYHRGIGDEKLFF
CDR3nt: TGTGCCAGCAGTTATCATCGTGGGATCGGGGATGAAAAACTGTTTTTT

v_gene: TRBV29-1
j_gene: TRBJ1-4
d_gene: -
abundance: few
CDR3aa: CSVLRGTSTNEKLFF
CDR3nt: TGCAGCGTTCTCAGGGGTACTTCAACTAATGAAAAACTGTTTTTT

v_gene: TRBV7-9
j_gene: TRBJ2-1
d_gene: -
abundance: -
CDR3aa: CASSLVDSYNEQFF
CDR3nt: TGTGCCAGCAGCTTAGTGGACAGCTACAATGAGCAGTTCTTC

v_gene: TRBV24-1
j_gene: TRBJ2-7
d_gene: -
abundance: -
CDR3aa: CATSDFGRGDEQYF
CDR3nt: TGTGCCACCAGTGATTTCGGCAGGGGCGACGAGCAGTACTTC

v_gene: TRBV18
j_gene: TRBJ2-1
d_gene: -
abundance: -
CDR3aa: CASSPRGVVGNEQFF
CDR3nt: TGTGCCAGCTCCCCCAGGGGAGTTGTAGGTAATGAGCAGTTCTTC